Listed below are T cell receptor beta chains from one sample, sequenced in a study of T cells in Graves' hyperthyroidism and ophthalmopathy. TCRdb recomputed calls from the multiplex PCR reads with MiXCR, one row per CDR3 protein. The sample lists hundreds of thousands of distinct CDR3 sequences, 15% to 18% occurring once. Sequenced material: blood. These receptors were obtained from a young woman with Graves' hyperthyroidism. Both conserved end residues are part of each CDR3. The D gene is left open where the match is weak. Some rows have no size entry. The others give once, few or many, or a class for an expanded clone.

CDR3 DNA	CDR3 protein	D gene	clone size	J gene	V gene
TGTGCCAGCAGCCCTGCGCAGGAAGAGACCCAGTACTTC	CASSPAQEETQYF	NA	many	TRBJ2-5	TRBV7-9
TGCGCCAGCAGCCAAGACCCTAGAGCTACAATGGTGCAGTTCTTC	CASSQDPRATMVQFF	NA	NA	TRBJ2-1	TRBV4-1
TGTGCCAGCAGTTACTCCAGGAAGAATCAGCCCCAGCATTTT	CASSYSRKNQPQHF	NA	many	TRBJ1-5	TRBV6-2/TRBV6-3
TGTGCCAGCAGCTTAGAGGGGAGGGCAAATGGCTACACCTTC	CASSLEGRANGYTF	NA	NA	TRBJ1-2	TRBV7-8
TGTGCCAGCAGTCGGGACAGAATCACCGGGGAGCTGTTTTTT	CASSRDRITGELFF	TRBD1	NA	TRBJ2-2	TRBV12-3/TRBV12-4
TGTGCCAGCAGGGTTGGGGGGGCCTTCATCTACGAGCAGTACTTC	CASRVGGAFIYEQYF	NA	NA	TRBJ2-7	TRBV27
TGTGCCAGCAGCCCCCAAGGCCTGGGTCAGCGGAGCGCCTACGAGCAGTACTTC	CASSPQGLGQRSAYEQYF	NA	many	TRBJ2-7	TRBV7-9
TGTGCCAGCAGTTTACCAGGACGCTACGAGCAATACTTC	CASSLPGRYEQYF	NA	many	TRBJ2-7	TRBV27
TGTGCCAGCAGCCCTGGACACTTGATGGAAGCTTTCTTT	CASSPGHLMEAFF	NA	few	TRBJ1-1	TRBV7-9
TGTGCCAGCACCCTGGGGGGGGCCATTTCCTACGAGCAGTACTTC	CASTLGGAISYEQYF	NA	many	TRBJ2-7	TRBV12-3/TRBV12-4
TGTGCCAGCTCATTAGACAGTTTCTCCTACGAGCAGTACTTC	CASSLDSFSYEQYF	NA	many	TRBJ2-7	TRBV18
TGTGCCAGCAGCTTAACGGGACAGTTCTCCGCTAACTATGGCTACACCTTC	CASSLTGQFSANYGYTF	TRBD1	few	TRBJ1-2	TRBV7-9
TGTGCCAGCAGCAGCAACGGGACTCCCGGGGAGCTGTTTTTT	CASSSNGTPGELFF	NA	NA	TRBJ2-2	TRBV7-8
TGTGCCAGCAGCCTGTTTATCCTAGCGGGAGCTGGCGGGGAGCTGTTTTTT	CASSLFILAGAGGELFF	TRBD2	few	TRBJ2-2	TRBV7-8
TGCAGTGCTAGCCCCAGAAACACCATATATTTT	CSASPRNTIYF	NA	many	TRBJ1-3	TRBV20-1
TGTGCCATGAGGATCGTGTGTGCTTTCTTT	CAMRIVCAFF	NA	many	TRBJ1-1	TRBV11-1
TGTGCCAGCAGTTTAGCCGGGACAGGGTTGGGTGAGCAGTTCTTC	CASSLAGTGLGEQFF	TRBD1	many	TRBJ2-1	TRBV12-3/TRBV12-4
TGTGCCAGCAAACAGAGCTCCTACGAGCAGTACTTC	CASKQSSYEQYF	NA	NA	TRBJ2-7	TRBV12-3/TRBV12-4
TGTGCCAGCAGCTTAGCGAGGACTAGCGGGGGCCAAACCTACGAGCAGTACTTC	CASSLARTSGGQTYEQYF	TRBD2	many	TRBJ2-7	TRBV11-2
TGTGCCAGCAGCTTAGAGCAGGGGGGAACAGCTTTCTTT	CASSLEQGGTAFF	TRBD1	many	TRBJ1-1	TRBV7-2
TGTGCCACCAGCTTTGGAGGGACTAGCGGGGGCCTAGATACGCAGTATTTT	CATSFGGTSGGLDTQYF	TRBD2	many	TRBJ2-3	TRBV15
TGTGCCAGCAGCGTAACCCCCGACAGGGAAGAACTGTTTTTT	CASSVTPDREELFF	TRBD1	NA	TRBJ1-4	TRBV9
TGCGCCAGCAGCCAAGCGGGAAAACTTAACTATGGCTACACCTTC	CASSQAGKLNYGYTF	NA	few	TRBJ1-2	TRBV4-3
TGTGCCAGTAGCCTGCGATATTTCTACGAGCAGTACTTC	CASSLRYFYEQYF	NA	NA	TRBJ2-7	TRBV19